This TCR beta chain emerged from a study of blood T cell repertoires in COVID-19. Study-wide context: Sites across the United States, Italy and Spain contributed samples from acute and convalescent COVID-19. Sources were T cells, B-cell-depleted T cells, or PBMCs; the material itself was cDNA or gDNA.

The CDR3 consists of 13 residues. The V gene's germline CDR1 is SEHNR and CDR2 FQNEAQ (reference sequence). V gave up 5 bases and J gave up 4 bases, with 9 bases separating them. Original data processing: Amplification from reference gene primers served as the basis for estimated nucleated cell counts. The repertoire was sequenced with immunoSEQ multiplex PCR; TCRdb's copy has only in-frame clones and lacks some. V and J calls and clone size follow that table, whereas D and trimming were derived from the DNA. The profile shows 150,000 to 200,000 clones, around nine tenths of them singletons. Material for sequencing was peripheral blood. The source of this sequence is a man aged 50-60 years with acute or convalescent COVID-19. This chain connects TRBV7-9 to TRBJ2-1, with D possibly being TRBD2 (5 bases). CDR3 in amino acids: CASSREGYNEQFF. CDR3 in DNA: TGTGCCAGCAGCCGAGAGGGTTACAATGAGCAGTTCTTC.